Each of the 22 T cell receptor beta chains below was sequenced from the same sample in a study of T-cell memory formation after mild COVID-19. TCRdb passed the 5' RACE reads through MiXCR, listing each CDR3 protein once. The table records 190,000 or so distinct CDR3 sequences, around 21% of them present only once. The sample was PBMCs or a T cell subset sorted from them (not recorded which). These receptor sequences come from an adult woman who had mild COVID-19 (a few samples of this study predate the infection). Cell type and time point are not known.

The chain recombines TRBV2 with TRBJ2-7; D not certain. The CDR3 has 11 amino acids. The V and J ends lost 6 bases and 3 bases respectively, with 6 bases between them. Germline V gene lookup returns CDR1 SNHLY and CDR2 FYNNEI. Written as DNA, the CDR3 is TGTGCCAGCAGGAAGAGCTACGAGCAGTACTTC. As protein: CASRKSYEQYF.

This clonotype was observed a handful of times. The chain joins TRBV6-5 to TRBJ2-3, with D hard to call. CDR3 length: 13 residues. Germline V gives CDR1 MNHEY, CDR2 SVGAGI. V lost 0 bases and J lost 5, with 6 bases in between. CDR3 region: CASSYSSQDTQYF. The CDR3 region has the DNA TGTGCCAGCAGTTACTCGTCCCAAGATACGCAGTATTTT.

This clonotype showed up just a few times. The V gene is TRBV7-9, the J gene TRBJ1-2; D call uncertain. The CDR3 is 13 residues long. V lost 7 bases and J 7 bases, leaving 16 bases between the germline ends. Germline values: CDR1 SEHNR, CDR2 FQNEAQ (reference sequence). The CDR3 sequence is CASTIYRSSGYTF. CDR3 DNA sequence: TGTGCCAGCACCATTTACAGATCTTCTGGCTACACCTTC.

The chain couples TRBV29-1 to TRBJ1-1; weak D call: TRBD1 (6 bases). The germline gives CDR1 SQVTM, CDR2 ANQGSEA. The CDR3 sequence is 13 residues long. V shed 8 bases and J shed 1 base, with 14 bases lying between them. CDR3 protein: CSLRGQPNTEAFF. CDR3 bases: TGCAGCCTCCGCGGACAGCCGAACACTGAAGCTTTCTTT. The entire variable domain, with the rest obtained from reference TRBV29-1 and TRBJ1-1, is as follows: SAVISQKPSRDICQRGTSLTIQCQVDSQVTMMFWYRQQPGQSLTLIATANQGSEATYESGFVIDKFPISRPNLTFSTLTVSNMSPEDSSIYLCSLRGQPNTEAFFGQGTRLTVV.

V usage is TRBV27 and J usage is TRBJ1-2; D unclear. The germline V and J ends were trimmed by 5 bases and 7 bases, with 14 bases remaining between them. Germline V CDR1 and CDR2: MNHEY, SMNVEV (reference sequence). CDR3 length: 13 residues. The CDR3 reads CASSQNPGLGYTF. CDR3 in DNA: TGTGCCAGCAGTCAAAACCCCGGACTTGGCTACACCTTC.

The genes are TRBV4-2 and TRBJ2-7; 8 bases align to TRBD2. Looked up from germline, CDR1 is LGHNA and CDR2 is YNFKEQ. This CDR3 comprises 16 residues. J was trimmed by 6 bases and V by 4 bases; bases with no gene match: 14. The CDR3 nucleotides read TGTGCCAGCAGCCTCCTCTCCGGGACTAGACTAGGCGAGCAGTACTTC. It encodes CASSLLSGTRLGEQYF.

About this clonotype itself: Relative to the germline gene, one junction end is altered; a read error may explain this. The rearrangement links TRBV19 to TRBJ1-5; 8 bases are shared with TRBD1. This CDR3 has 13 residues. The germline V gene encodes CDR1 LNHDA and CDR2 SQIVND (reference sequence). CDR3 DNA sequence: TGTGCCACCGCGGACAGGGCGAAACAGCACCAGCATTTT. Translated, it gives CATADRAKQHQHF.

This chain joins TRBV6-2 or TRBV6-3 and TRBJ1-3; unclear D gene. Germline assignment: CDR1 MNHEY and CDR2 SVGEGT. The ends were cut back, 10 bases at V and 0 bases at J, with 10 bases in the middle. CDR3 length: 13 amino acids. This CDR3 is CAIRRGSGNTIYF. CDR3 DNA sequence: TGTGCCATCCGACGAGGCTCTGGAAACACCATATATTTT.

The chain employs TRBV2 and TRBJ2-7; D is uncertain. The germline CDR1 and CDR2 sequences are SNHLY and FYNNEI. The CDR3 length is 10 residues. The V end lost 10 bases, the J end lost 7 bases, and 11 bases lay between the germline ends. The CDR3 nucleotides are TGTGCCACCCGGCCCATGGAGCAGTACTTC. Protein product: CATRPMEQYF.

V and J are TRBV29-1 and TRBJ1-1; no clear D. V was pared by 1 base and J by 0 bases, with 12 bases between. The V gene's germline CDR1 is SQVTM and CDR2 ANQGSEA. The CDR3 runs 15 residues. The CDR3 is CSVEVPGILNTEAFF. CDR3 in DNA: TGCAGCGTTGAAGTCCCTGGGATCCTGAACACTGAAGCTTTCTTT.

This sequence joins TRBV20-1 and TRBJ2-3; 9 nucleotides align to TRBD2. The CDR3 totals 15 residues. CDR1 and CDR2 from the germline V gene are DFQATT and SNEGSKA (reference sequence). Unmatched junction bases numbered 8, after V lost 3 bases and J lost 4 bases. The CDR3: CSARGLGTSPDTQYF. As DNA, the CDR3 is TGCAGTGCTAGGGGCTTAGGGACTAGCCCAGATACGCAGTATTTT.

The chain employs TRBV29-1 and TRBJ2-3; D is unresolved. The germline V gene encodes CDR1 SQVTM and CDR2 ANQGSEA. CDR3 size: 12 residues. V shed 0 bases and J shed 10 bases, with 11 bases lying between them. The CDR3 DNA reads as TGCAGCGTTGAAGAGGCCTCCCCGGCGCAGTATTTT. This sequence encodes CSVEEASPAQYF.

This clonotype was detected many times. This chain joins TRBV4-2 and TRBJ1-1; TRBD1 might be the D (6 bases). This CDR3 comprises 14 residues. Germline V lookup: CDR1 LGHNA, CDR2 YNFKEQ. Trimming removed 4 bases from V and 3 bases from J, with 12 bases in between. The CDR3 sequence: CASSPGQFDTEAFF. The CDR3 nucleotides are TGTGCCAGCAGCCCCGGACAGTTCGACACTGAAGCTTTCTTT.

This clonotype was observed a few times. V usage is TRBV14 and J usage is TRBJ1-2, with TRBD1 identical over 7 bases. With V trimmed by 5 bases and J by 5 bases, 5 bases remained unmatched. This CDR3 region has 13 residues. CDR1 is SGHDN and CDR2 is FVKESK in the germline V gene. CDR3 in amino acids: CASSEGTAYGYTF. CDR3 in DNA: TGTGCCAGCAGCGAAGGGACAGCGTATGGCTACACCTTC.

The rearrangement joins TRBV5-1 to TRBJ2-2; D unresolved. Germline CDR1 SGHRS, CDR2 YFSETQ. CDR3 length equals 14 residues. V lost 0 bases and J 3 bases, leaving 6 bases between the germline ends. The CDR3 is CASSLAYHTGELFF. The CDR3 nucleotides read TGCGCCAGCAGCTTGGCCTATCACACCGGGGAGCTGTTTTTT.

This clonotype was counted only a few times. The rearrangement uses TRBV12-3 or TRBV12-4 and TRBJ2-3, with 8 bases that match TRBD1. J gave up 5 bases and V 3 bases, and 10 bases lay outside the gene matches. The CDR3 contains 16 residues. This CDR3 reads CASSFGLRQGLDTQYF. The CDR3 region has the DNA TGTGCCAGCAGTTTCGGACTTAGACAGGGGCTAGATACGCAGTATTTT.

The table lists this clonotype with a few counts. The rearrangement uses TRBV27 and TRBJ1-5, with no clear D. Trimming took 0 bases from V and 3 from J, leaving 6 bases between them. This CDR3 is built from 14 residues. CDR1 is MNHEY and CDR2 is SMNVEV in the germline V gene (reference sequence). CDR3 nucleotides: TGTGCCAGCAGTTTATCGAGTTACAATCAGCCCCAGCATTTT. Encoded protein: CASSLSSYNQPQHF.

The rearrangement joins TRBV9 to TRBJ2-7, with TRBD2 identical over 12 bases. This CDR3 is 16 amino acids long. In germline, CDR1 is SGDLS, CDR2 YYNGEE. The junction had 5 bases not matched to a gene; V was cut back by 0 bases and J by 4 bases. The DNA of the CDR3 is TGTGCCAGCAGCGTAGCGACTAGCGGGAGCTTGTACGAGCAGTACTTC. As protein: CASSVATSGSLYEQYF.

This clonotype has just a few counts. The DNA of the CDR3 is TGTGCCAGCAGCTTTAGGGTCAATGAGCAGTTCTTC. Translated: CASSFRVNEQFF. The J gene is TRBJ2-1, the V gene TRBV7-2; D is ambiguous. Germline CDR1 reads SGHTA; CDR2 reads FQGNSA. V dropped 3 bases and J dropped 6 bases, with 6 bases sitting between them. The CDR3 is made up of 12 amino acids. Full variable domain (outside the CDR3, taken from reference TRBV7-2 and TRBJ2-1): GAGVSQSPSNKVTEKGKDVELRCDPISGHTALYWYRQSLGQGLEFLIYFQGNSAPDKSGLPSDRFSAERTGGSVSTLTIQRTQQEDSAVYLCASSFRVNEQFFGPGTRLTVL.

V gene TRBV3-1 combines with J gene TRBJ1-1; D is unclear. The CDR3 extends over 12 amino acids. Germline CDR1 and CDR2: LGHDT and YNNKEL (reference sequence). Between the trimmed V and J ends, which lost 1 base and 6 bases, there was a span of 6 bases. This CDR3 is CASSQGWPEAFF. The CDR3 nucleotides are TGTGCCAGCAGCCAAGGGTGGCCTGAAGCTTTCTTT.

This clonotype has just a few counts. The J gene is TRBJ2-3, the V gene TRBV6-9, with TRBD2 matching 8 bases. Per germline, CDR1 MNHGY and CDR2 SVAAGI. V lost 3 bases, J lost 6 bases, and 11 bases stayed unmatched. This CDR3 is built from 16 residues. CDR3 region: CASSYSGTRVGDTQYF. The CDR3 nucleotides read TGTGCCAGCAGTTACTCCGGGACTAGGGTGGGGGATACGCAGTATTTT.

This clonotype has only a few counts. This rearrangement joins TRBV12-3 or TRBV12-4 to TRBJ2-5; 10 bases map to TRBD2. The CDR3 is made up of 14 amino acids. V dropped 6 bases and J dropped 5; count of bases not matched to a gene: 6. The CDR3 DNA follows: TGTGCCAGCAGACCCGGGACTAGCGCCGAGACCCAGTACTTC. Translation gives CASRPGTSAETQYF.